This T cell receptor beta chain emerged from a study of radiotherapy plus CTLA-4 blockade in lung cancer. Whole-study context: Around 18% of enrolled patients responded objectively, and about 30% had disease control.

Repertoires were generated with immunoSEQ multiplex PCR, while TCRdb's copy carries only in-frame clones and drops some. The repertoire holds fewer than 90,000 clones, with around 83% as singletons. Patients with chemo-refractory metastatic non-small-cell lung cancer received focal radiation plus CTLA-4 blockade with ipilimumab. Trimming left V 4 bases short and J 5 bases short, with 17 bases between. Germline-derived CDR1 and CDR2 are LNHDA and SQIVND (reference sequence). The CDR3 loop spans 15 amino acids. As concerns this clone: What it binds is not known.

Study-wide results and caveats: The best predictor of response was reported to be early blood T cell clone dynamics, with interferon-beta. TCR clones from tumors expanded in blood after radiotherapy plus ipilimumab.

The chain links TRBV19 to TRBJ1-1; D is perhaps TRBD1 (5 bases). The source material was peripheral blood, sampled from a patient treated with radiotherapy plus ipilimumab. The TCR sequence derives from a human donor with non-small cell lung cancer who had stable disease on radiotherapy plus ipilimumab. Written as DNA, the CDR3 is TGTGCCAGTAGTAAGCCAGGGAGGGGAAATACTGAAGCTTTCTTT. This codes for CASSKPGRGNTEAFF.